One and the same sample provided the 22 T cell receptor beta chains below, sequenced in a study of blood T cell repertoires in COVID-19. Sequenced by immunoSEQ multiplex PCR; TCRdb stores in-frame clones only, minus some. The sample includes around 500,000 clones, more than 75% of them seen just once. Source material: PBMCs or T cells enriched from blood (not recorded which). The source of these receptors is a woman between 40 and 50 years old who had recovered from COVID-19.

V usage is TRBV9 and J usage is TRBJ1-6; D remains unclear. V lost 0 bases to trimming and J lost 7 bases, with 11 bases between them. This CDR3 spans 15 amino acids. Germline CDR1 SGDLS, CDR2 YYNGEE. The CDR3 loop is CASSVGWEGNSPLHF. In nucleotides, the CDR3 is TGTGCCAGCAGCGTAGGCTGGGAGGGAAATTCACCCCTCCACTTT.

The rearrangement uses TRBV6-5 and TRBJ1-1; D might be TRBD1 (6 bases). V was trimmed by 4 bases and J by 4 bases, leaving 10 bases between them. The CDR3 is 13 residues long. Germline CDR1 is MNHEY and CDR2 is SVGAGI. The CDR3 coding sequence is TGTGCCAGCAGTTCACAGGGACCCACTGAAGCTTTCTTT. Amino acid sequence: CASSSQGPTEAFF.

The rearrangement links TRBV5-5 to TRBJ2-5; the match to TRBD2 covers 15 bases. This CDR3 is built from 16 residues. With V trimmed by 2 bases and J by 4 bases, 3 bases remained unmatched. Germline V lookup: CDR1 SGHKS, CDR2 YYEKEE (reference sequence). CDR3 coding DNA: TGTGCCAGCAGCTTTAAGGGACTAGCGGGAGGAGAGACCCAGTACTTC. Its translation is CASSFKGLAGGETQYF.

This chain connects TRBV9 to TRBJ1-2, with 7 nucleotides matching TRBD1. V dropped 0 bases and J dropped 4; count of bases not matched to a gene: 6. Germline V lookup: CDR1 SGDLS, CDR2 YYNGEE. The CDR3 loop spans 15 amino acids. The CDR3 region is CASSVAAGGPYGYTF. CDR3 nucleotide sequence: TGTGCCAGCAGCGTAGCGGCAGGGGGGCCCTATGGCTACACCTTC.

CDR3 nucleotide sequence: TGTGCCAGCAGCCAGCCGTGGCGACTAAGCTCCTACGAGCAGTACTTC. Its translation is CASSQPWRLSSYEQYF. The chain recombines TRBV4-2 with TRBJ2-7; a possible D gene is TRBD2 (5 bases). The germline V gene encodes CDR1 LGHNA and CDR2 YNFKEQ. V dropped 3 bases and J dropped 0 bases, with 15 bases sitting between them. This CDR3 region has 16 residues.

The chain joins TRBV6-5 to TRBJ2-7, with 11 nucleotides matching TRBD2. Germline V gene lookup returns CDR1 MNHEY and CDR2 SVGAGI. Unmatched junction bases numbered 7, after V lost 4 bases and J lost 2 bases. The CDR3 runs 16 residues. This chain's CDR3 is CASSSLAGGPPYEQYF. CDR3 nucleotides: TGTGCCAGCAGTTCCTTAGCGGGAGGGCCCCCCTACGAGCAGTACTTC.

This chain uses TRBV3-1 (or the pseudogene TRBV3-2) with TRBJ2-3; TRBD2 matches at 11 bases. The germline V gene has CDR1 LGHDT and CDR2 YNNKEL (reference sequence). The CDR3 contains 16 residues. V shed 1 base, J shed 2 bases, and the junction held 2 bases outside the gene matches. CDR3 nucleotide sequence: TGTGCCAGCAGCCAAGGACTAGCGGGACTCACAGATACGCAGTATTTT. It translates to CASSQGLAGLTDTQYF.

The chain has TRBV4-2 and TRBJ1-2; D might be TRBD1 (6 bases). The germline V gene has CDR1 LGHNA and CDR2 YNFKEQ. V shed 1 base and J shed 8 bases, with 14 bases lying between them. The CDR3 is 14 residues long. The CDR3 protein is CASSQVRQGIGYTF. In DNA form, the CDR3 reads TGTGCCAGCAGCCAAGTGCGTCAGGGGATAGGCTACACCTTC.

This clone appeared once. This sequence joins TRBV6-2 or TRBV6-3 and TRBJ2-5, with D perhaps matching TRBD2 (5 bases). The germline V and J ends were trimmed by 2 bases and 2 bases, with 15 bases remaining between them. The CDR3 is made up of 16 amino acids. CDR1 and CDR2 from the germline V gene are MNHEY and SVGEGT. The chain's CDR3 is CASSYEGRLEQETQYF. The CDR3 coding sequence is TGTGCCAGCAGTTACGAGGGCCGTCTAGAACAAGAGACCCAGTACTTC.

About this clone: An end of the junction does not agree with germline; a read error may underlie this. This chain joins TRBV12-3 or TRBV12-4 and TRBJ1-2; possible D gene TRBD1, 5 bases. The CDR3 extends over 13 amino acids. The CDR3 loop reads CAITAGSNYGYTF. The CDR3 DNA reads as TGCGCCATCACTGCAGGGTCTAACTATGGCTACACCTTC.

The V gene is TRBV4-1, the J gene TRBJ2-5; 9 bases are a match to TRBD2. Germline assignment: CDR1 MGHRA and CDR2 YSYEKL. J gave up 4 bases and V 3 bases, and 6 bases lay outside the gene matches. This CDR3 has 15 residues. CDR3 region: CASSQVISGRETQYF. CDR3 DNA: TGCGCCAGCAGCCAGGTTATTAGCGGGAGAGAGACCCAGTACTTC.

The genes are TRBV11-2 and TRBJ1-1; 9 bases fit TRBD1. V trimming: 6 bases; J trimming: 1 base; junction bases outside the gene matches: 3. Germline V lookup: CDR1 SGHAT, CDR2 FQNNGV. The CDR3 runs to 14 residues. CDR3 in DNA: TGTGCCAGCAGAACGGGACAGGGGAACACTGAAGCTTTCTTT. It codes for CASRTGQGNTEAFF.

This clone appeared a single time. This sequence joins TRBV29-1 and TRBJ1-1, with no clear D. V was shortened by 4 bases and J by 1 base, with 13 bases between the two germline ends. This CDR3 has 14 residues. The germline V gene has CDR1 SQVTM and CDR2 ANQGSEA. The CDR3: CSVGETGPNTEAFF. CDR3 DNA sequence: TGCAGCGTTGGAGAGACGGGTCCGAACACTGAAGCTTTCTTT.

This chain connects TRBV2 to TRBJ2-6; maybe TRBD2 (5 bases). The CDR3 covers 15 residues. Germline V gives CDR1 SNHLY, CDR2 FYNNEI. Trimming pared 4 bases from V and 0 bases from J, leaving 7 bases between. The CDR3 region is CASSAGYSGANVLTF. The CDR3 DNA reads TGTGCCAGCAGTGCGGGATACTCTGGGGCCAACGTCCTGACTTTC.

The V call is TRBV2, the J call TRBJ2-5; weak D call: TRBD1 (7 bases). The CDR3 runs 15 residues. Trimming cost V 5 bases and J 5 bases, with 18 bases left between them. CDR1 is SNHLY and CDR2 is FYNNEI in the germline V gene. DNA for the CDR3: TGTGCCAGCAGTAAGACAGGGACTCCGGGGGAGACCCAGTACTTC. Protein: CASSKTGTPGETQYF.

This clone was picked up one time. The rearrangement uses TRBV18 and TRBJ1-1, with TRBD1 matching over 7 bases. This CDR3 is 15 amino acids long. The ends lost 4 bases at V and 3 bases at J; junction bases unmatched: 8. Looked up from germline, CDR1 is KGHSH and CDR2 is LQKENI. The CDR3 is CASSLSLQGYTEAFF. CDR3 DNA: TGTGCCAGCTCACTAAGCCTACAGGGGTACACTGAAGCTTTCTTT.

This clone was seen only once. This chain joins TRBV29-1 and TRBJ2-1, with unresolved D. Germline-derived CDR1 and CDR2 are SQVTM and ANQGSEA. CDR3 size: 15 residues. Trimming cost V 4 bases and J 0 bases, with 13 bases left between them. The CDR3, as DNA: TGCAGCGTTGCTCCCCTACAGAGCTCCTACAATGAGCAGTTCTTC. As protein: CSVAPLQSSYNEQFF.

The chain carries TRBV30 and TRBJ2-1; perhaps TRBD2 as D (5 bases). The length of the CDR3 is 13 residues. V was pared by 2 bases and J by 4 bases, with 9 bases between. Germline CDR1 reads GTSNPN; CDR2 reads SVGIG (reference sequence). CDR3 residues: CAWSTRTYNEQFF. The CDR3 DNA follows: TGTGCCTGGAGTACCAGGACTTACAATGAGCAGTTCTTC.

The chain has TRBV6-4 and TRBJ1-1; D is possibly TRBD1 (5 bases). The CDR3 runs 12 residues. Germline V gene data show CDR1 as MRHNA and CDR2 as SNTAGT. V was shortened by 7 bases and J by 6 bases, with 12 bases between the two germline ends. The CDR3 DNA is TGTGCCAGCAAAAGGGGCATTTCTGAAGCTTTCTTT. This gives the protein CASKRGISEAFF.

This clone has a single count. V gene TRBV7-8 combines with J gene TRBJ2-3; TRBD2 matches at 10 bases. Germline trimming cut 4 bases from V and 0 bases from J; bases unmatched to any gene: 7. The germline gives CDR1 SGHVS, CDR2 FQNEAQ. The CDR3 sequence is 17 residues long. For the CDR3, the DNA is TGTGCCAGCAGCTCCGGAAGACTAGCGGGTAGCACAGATACGCAGTATTTT. Amino acid sequence: CASSSGRLAGSTDTQYF.

The rearrangement links TRBV18 to TRBJ2-5, with TRBD2 identical over 9 bases. V shed 6 bases and J 5 bases; nucleotides not matched to a gene: 16. Germline V lookup: CDR1 KGHSH, CDR2 LQKENI. This CDR3 comprises 17 residues. CDR3 in amino acids: CASSHAAGGGRPETQYF. The CDR3 DNA reads as TGTGCCAGCTCGCATGCAGCGGGGGGCGGAAGGCCCGAGACCCAGTACTTC.

The gene calls are TRBV7-8 and TRBJ1-1; the D gene is possibly TRBD1 (5 bases). There are 14 residues in the CDR3. Between the trimmed V and J ends, which lost 2 bases and 3 bases, there was a span of 10 bases. Germline V gene sequence: CDR1 SGHVS, CDR2 FQNEAQ. The CDR3 DNA sequence: TGTGCCAGCAGCTTAAAACGGGGGGACACTGAAGCTTTCTTT. Translated, it gives CASSLKRGDTEAFF.